This T cell receptor (beta chain) comes out of a study of read filtering for tumor transcriptome and immune sequencing. V shed 5 bases and J 6 bases; nucleotides not matched to a gene: 10. Germline V gene sequence: CDR1 MDHEN, CDR2 SYDVKM. The CDR3 is 15 amino acids. Sampling of bone marrow took place during active disease in every patient. This clonotype has at least ten counts. The library was built from roughly 400 ng RNA with molecular barcoded adaptors for alpha/delta and beta/gamma chains. TCRdb re-analysed the reads in MiXCR, keeping a single row per CDR3 protein. Among over 35,000 distinct CDR3 sequences listed, 10% to 15% were seen once.

The sequence was collected from a donor aged 40 or older with multiple myeloma. Sequences were obtained from a population of CD138-negative cells sorted from bone marrow. The chain carries TRBV28 and TRBJ2-1; 7 bases match TRBD1. The CDR3 DNA reads TGTGCCAGCAGTCTCGGGACAGTCCGGAGCAATGAGCAGTTCTTC. Protein product: CASSLGTVRSNEQFF.